The 18 T cell receptor beta chains below come from one sample, sequenced in a study of cytomegalovirus exposure and HLA in healthy donors. Primers: 60 Vbeta forward and 13 Jbeta reverse. Profiling relied on immunoSEQ multiplex PCR, and the TCRdb table lists in-frame clones only, not all of them. The sample lists approximately 170,000 clones, around 74% occurring once. What was sequenced was PBMCs. These receptors came from a female donor in good health and CMV-seronegative.

The V call is TRBV19, the J call TRBJ1-1; D gene uncertain. Deletions cut 6 bases from V and 0 bases from J, with 8 bases between. The CDR3 totals 13 residues. The germline V gene encodes CDR1 LNHDA and CDR2 SQIVND (reference sequence). CDR3: CASSAQMNTEAFF. Written as DNA, the CDR3 is TGTGCCAGTAGCGCTCAGATGAACACTGAAGCTTTCTTT.

This rearrangement joins TRBV18 to TRBJ1-1; TRBD1 agrees at 11 bases. J was trimmed by 4 bases and V by 3 bases; bases with no gene match: 4. The CDR3 spans 15 residues. Germline V gene sequence: CDR1 KGHSH, CDR2 LQKENI. The CDR3 DNA sequence: TGTGCCAGCTCACCGCTTGGGACAGGGGGCACTGAAGCTTTCTTT. As protein: CASSPLGTGGTEAFF.

The rearrangement links TRBV19 to TRBJ2-1; D is perhaps TRBD1 (6 bases). The germline V gene has CDR1 LNHDA and CDR2 SQIVND (reference sequence). CDR3 size: 12 residues. V lost 3 bases to trimming and J lost 11 bases, with 11 bases between them. The CDR3 nucleotides read TGTGCCAGTAGTATCAACCGGGACAAGCAGTTCTTC. Amino acid sequence: CASSINRDKQFF.

This clone was detected a few times. The rearrangement links TRBV7-6 to TRBJ2-1; 7 bases map to TRBD2. The CDR3 sequence is 13 residues long. In germline, CDR1 is SGHVS, CDR2 FNYEAQ. The V and J ends lost 5 bases and 9 bases, in that order; junction bases with no gene match: 7. The CDR3 DNA follows: TGTGCCAGCAGCCGGGACTATCGTACTGAGCAGTTCTTC. The encoded protein is CASSRDYRTEQFF.

The gene calls are TRBV28 and TRBJ2-7; 7 positions match TRBD2. With 8 bases clipped from V and 5 bases from J, the junction kept 15 bases outside the gene matches. Germline V gene sequence: CDR1 MDHEN, CDR2 SYDVKM. This CDR3 contains 15 residues. Here the CDR3 reads CASSLPGAGRDEQYF. The CDR3 DNA follows: TGTGCCAGCTCCCTTCCCGGGGCAGGGAGGGACGAGCAGTACTTC.

The chain joins TRBV5-4 to TRBJ2-1; 7 bases are shared with TRBD2. The CDR3 is 16 amino acids. Per the germline V gene, CDR1 is SGHNT and CDR2 is YYREEE (reference sequence). The ends lost 4 bases at V and 0 bases at J; junction bases unmatched: 7. CDR3: CASSRGLEGSYNEQFF. As DNA, the CDR3 is TGTGCCAGCAGCCGTGGACTAGAGGGCTCCTACAATGAGCAGTTCTTC.

The chain links TRBV7-2 to TRBJ2-1; 7 nucleotides agree with TRBD2. Germline CDR1 and CDR2: SGHTA and FQGNSA. V shed 4 bases and J 7 bases; nucleotides not matched to a gene: 4. The CDR3 loop spans 13 amino acids. The CDR3 loop is CASSSGGTNEQFF. For the CDR3, the DNA is TGTGCCAGCAGCTCCGGGGGGACGAATGAGCAGTTCTTC.

This clone has a handful of counts. V and J are TRBV4-3 and TRBJ1-4; no definite D call. The V end was cut by 0 bases, the J end by 7 bases, with 15 bases between. The CDR3 loop spans 16 amino acids. The germline CDR1 and CDR2 sequences are LGHNA and YSLEER. The CDR3 sequence: CASSQDVGEWGEKLFF. The CDR3 DNA follows: TGCGCCAGCAGCCAAGATGTGGGAGAATGGGGTGAAAAACTGTTTTTT.

V gene TRBV2 combines with J gene TRBJ2-2; 7 nucleotides line up with TRBD1. This CDR3 contains 16 residues. Trimming removed 6 bases from V and 3 bases from J; junction bases left unmatched: 10. The germline gives CDR1 SNHLY, CDR2 FYNNEI. CDR3 DNA sequence: TGTGCCAGCAGGCCACCGAGGGGGCGGGACACCGGGGAGCTGTTTTTT. Protein product: CASRPPRGRDTGELFF.

This clone was counted a single time. V and J are TRBV18 and TRBJ2-3; D uncertain. There are 15 residues in the CDR3. Trimming took off 3 bases at V and 0 bases at J, with 10 bases between the two ends. Germline V CDR1 and CDR2: KGHSH, LQKENI. Here the CDR3 reads CASSPREASTDTQYF. DNA for the CDR3: TGTGCCAGCTCACCCAGAGAGGCAAGCACAGATACGCAGTATTTT.

This clone came up once. V and J are TRBV7-3 and TRBJ2-1, with TRBD2 matching over 8 bases. CDR1 is SGHTA, CDR2 FQGTGA, per germline. The CDR3 is 14 amino acids. The J segment lost 3 bases and the V segment lost 6 bases, leaving 4 bases of the junction unmatched. The CDR3 sequence: CASSRRGDYNEQFF. DNA of the CDR3: TGTGCCAGCAGTAGGCGGGGGGACTACAATGAGCAGTTCTTC.

The chain joins TRBV9 to TRBJ2-3, with D tentatively TRBD1 (6 bases). In germline, CDR1 is SGDLS, CDR2 YYNGEE. The CDR3 is 14 residues long. The ends were cut back, 8 bases at V and 3 bases at J, with 16 bases in the middle. CDR3 region: CASSTTGNTDTQYF. The CDR3 DNA reads as TGTGCCAGTAGTACAACAGGGAATACAGATACGCAGTATTTT. Filled out from reference TRBV9 and TRBJ2-3, the complete variable domain reads DSGVTQTPKHLITATGQRVTLRCSPRSGDLSVYWYQQSLDQGLQFLIQYYNGEERAKGNILERFSAQQFPDLHSELNLSSLELGDSALYFCASSTTGNTDTQYFGPGTRLTVL.

In regard to this clone: This CDR3 is also generated by other DNA sequences in the sample. The chain combines TRBV7-2 with TRBJ2-3, with 7 bases identical to TRBD1. Trimming took 5 bases from V and 1 from J; bases not matched to a gene: 3. The CDR3 is 14 residues long. Germline V gene sequence: CDR1 SGHTA, CDR2 FQGNSA. In nucleotides, the CDR3 is TGTGCCAGCAGCCCTGGACAGGGCACAGATACGCAGTATTTT. As protein: CASSPGQGTDTQYF.

The chain links TRBV7-6 to TRBJ2-7; a weak D match, TRBD2 (6 bases). V lost 3 bases to trimming and J lost 2 bases, with 14 bases between them. The CDR3 consists of 15 residues. CDR1 is SGHVS and CDR2 is FNYEAQ in the germline V gene. This chain's CDR3 is CASSLRVGGTYEQYF. In DNA, the CDR3 is TGTGCCAGCAGCTTGAGGGTCGGGGGTACCTACGAGCAGTACTTC.

The genes are TRBV29-1 and TRBJ1-1, with TRBD1 as a possible D gene (5 bases). Germline lookup yields CDR1 SQVTM and CDR2 ANQGSEA. CDR3 length: 12 amino acids. Trimming took 4 bases from V and 5 from J, leaving 11 bases between them. The CDR3 protein is CSVGGGGTEAFF. The CDR3 DNA reads TGCAGCGTTGGGGGGGGTGGTACTGAAGCTTTCTTT.

On this clone: This same CDR3 is encoded by further DNA sequences in the sample. The chain is built from TRBV28 and TRBJ1-4, with 9 bases aligning to TRBD1. CDR3 size: 14 residues. Germline values: CDR1 MDHEN, CDR2 SYDVKM. V was clipped by 6 bases and J by 7 bases; unmatched bases: 6. CDR3 protein: CASSLGQGSEKLFF. The CDR3 DNA follows: TGTGCCAGCAGCCTGGGACAGGGTAGTGAAAAACTGTTTTTT.

The V and J genes are TRBV5-6 and TRBJ1-5, with TRBD1 matching over 10 bases. After removal of 0 bases from V and 4 bases from J, the junction contained 1 base not matched to a gene. Per germline, CDR1 SGHDT and CDR2 YYEEEE. The CDR3 totals 15 residues. The CDR3 DNA follows: TGTGCCAGCAGCTTGGGGACAGGGGGGAATCAGCCCCAGCATTTT. It is translated as CASSLGTGGNQPQHF.

V gene TRBV11-2 combines with J gene TRBJ1-2, with TRBD1 identical over 7 bases. With 5 bases clipped from V and 7 bases from J, the junction kept 7 bases outside the gene matches. CDR3 length equals 13 residues. Germline V gene data show CDR1 as SGHAT and CDR2 as FQNNGV. This CDR3 is CASSPDRVGGYTF. In DNA, the CDR3 is TGTGCCAGCAGCCCTGACAGGGTCGGTGGCTACACCTTC.